This is a list of T cell receptor beta chains from one sample in a study of Graves' ophthalmopathy and Graves' hyperthyroidism. TCRdb passed the multiplex PCR reads through MiXCR, listing each CDR3 protein once. The sample lists 660,000 or so distinct CDR3 sequences; over 40% were seen once. Sequencing input: peripheral blood. These receptors were obtained from an adult man with Graves' ophthalmopathy. CDR3s include the opening cysteine and the closing phenylalanine or tryptophan. D genes are given only for firm matches. Size values are once, few and many counts, or a class for expanded clones, and some rows have none.

v_call	clone_size	d_call	j_call	cdr3_aa	cdr3_nt
TRBV9	-	TRBD1	TRBJ2-7	CASSAGQGVSYEQYF	TGTGCCAGCAGCGCGGGACAGGGTGTCTCCTACGAGCAGTACTTC
TRBV6-1	many	-	TRBJ1-5	CASSQGINQPQHF	TGTGCCAGCAGCCAGGGCATCAATCAGCCCCAGCATTTT
TRBV11-1	many	TRBD1	TRBJ1-6	CASRGQEEDSPLHF	TGTGCCAGCCGGGGACAGGAAGAGGATTCACCCCTCCACTTT
TRBV25-1	once	TRBD1	TRBJ1-2	CASSEPGQPNSYTF	TGTGCCAGCAGTGAACCGGGACAGCCTAACAGCTACACCTTC
TRBV10-2	once	TRBD2	TRBJ2-7	CASSASGTSEGEQYF	TGCGCCAGCAGTGCATCCGGGACTAGTGAGGGCGAGCAGTACTTC
TRBV2	-	TRBD2	TRBJ2-3	CASSQDGRATDTQYF	TGTGCCAGCAGCCAAGACGGGAGGGCCACAGATACGCAGTATTTT
TRBV4-1	many	-	TRBJ2-5	CASSPGDRDGETQYF	TGCGCCAGCAGCCCGGGAGACCGGGACGGAGAGACCCAGTACTTC
TRBV2	many	-	TRBJ2-2	CATAEGWTGELFF	TGTGCAACGGCAGAGGGTTGGACCGGGGAGCTGTTTTTT
TRBV25-1	-	-	TRBJ1-2	CASGERANYGYTF	TGTGCCAGCGGTGAAAGGGCCAACTATGGCTACACCTTC
TRBV7-2	few	-	TRBJ2-7	CASSLMWTSEQYF	TGTGCCAGCAGTTTAATGTGGACGAGCGAGCAGTACTTC
TRBV6-6	many	TRBD1	TRBJ1-1	CASSYDRVNTEAFF	TGTGCCAGCAGTTACGACAGGGTGAACACTGAAGCTTTCTTT
TRBV5-1	-	-	TRBJ2-7	CASSLAGAPSSYEQYF	TGCGCCAGCAGCTTGGCGGGGGCACCTAGCTCCTACGAGCAGTACTTC
TRBV20-1	many	-	TRBJ1-1	CSARDSYVPGAFF	TGCAGTGCTAGAGATTCGTATGTCCCGGGAGCTTTCTTT
TRBV10-3	few	TRBD1	TRBJ1-5	CASSSMGRGPNQPQHF	TGTGCCAGCAGTTCCATGGGCAGGGGGCCCAATCAGCCCCAGCATTTT
TRBV14	many	TRBD1	TRBJ1-2	CASSQAGGLGYGYTF	TGTGCCAGCAGCCAGGCAGGGGGCTTGGGCTATGGCTACACCTTC
TRBV19	-	TRBD1	TRBJ2-5	CASRPGTVAETQYF	TGTGCCAGCCGACCCGGGACAGTGGCAGAGACCCAGTACTTC
TRBV10-3	once	-	TRBJ1-5	CANRVNQPQHF	TGTGCGAACAGGGTAAATCAGCCCCAGCATTTT
TRBV20-1	-	-	TRBJ1-3	CSAREQGYSGNTIYF	TGCAGTGCTAGAGAACAGGGTTACTCTGGAAACACCATATATTTT
TRBV10-3	few	TRBD2	TRBJ2-7	CASSWGEGRSDEQYF	TGTGCCAGCAGTTGGGGGGAGGGGCGCAGCGACGAGCAGTACTTC
TRBV20-1	-	-	TRBJ1-1	CSAQNHPGRLNTEAFF	TGCAGTGCTCAAAACCACCCCGGACGCTTGAACACTGAAGCTTTCTTT
TRBV20-1	-	TRBD1	TRBJ2-7	CSARQGERYEQYF	TGCAGTGCTAGACAGGGGGAGCGGTATGAGCAGTACTTC
TRBV7-9	-	TRBD2	TRBJ2-5	CASSHGTSHQETQYF	TGTGCCAGCAGCCACGGGACTAGCCACCAAGAGACCCAGTACTTC
TRBV19	many	-	TRBJ2-5	CASSTRAQETQYF	TGTGCCAGTAGTACCAGGGCCCAAGAGACCCAGTACTTC
TRBV10-2	many	-	TRBJ1-1	CASSRIGDTEAFF	TGCGCCAGCAGTAGGATCGGAGACACTGAAGCTTTCTTT
TRBV29-1	-	-	TRBJ2-5	CSVAGRNQYF	TGCAGCGTTGCAGGGCGGAACCAGTACTTC
TRBV2	few	-	TRBJ2-2	CASRVGQGNPTGELFF	TGTGCCAGCAGGGTGGGGCAGGGAAATCCGACCGGGGAGCTGTTTTTT
TRBV12-3/TRBV12-4	-	TRBD1	TRBJ1-3	CASSSTGTGIAGNTIYF	TGTGCCAGCAGTTCCACCGGGACAGGGATCGCTGGAAACACCATATATTTT
TRBV11-2	-	-	TRBJ2-5	CASSVEWIQETQYF	TGTGCCAGCAGCGTTGAGTGGATCCAAGAGACCCAGTACTTC
TRBV25-1	-	-	TRBJ2-7	CASSHWGAGDQYEQYF	TGTGCCAGCAGCCATTGGGGGGCAGGAGACCAATACGAGCAGTACTTC
TRBV10-3	-	TRBD1	TRBJ2-2	CAISSTGQGPGELFF	TGTGCCATCAGCTCAACGGGACAGGGACCCGGGGAGCTGTTTTTT
TRBV7-8	-	TRBD1	TRBJ1-4	CASSHRDSSGEKLFF	TGTGCCAGCAGCCACCGGGACAGTTCGGGAGAAAAACTGTTTTTT
TRBV3-1	few	-	TRBJ2-7	CASSHQVRGYEQYF	TGTGCCAGCAGCCACCAAGTAAGGGGCTACGAGCAGTACTTC
TRBV30	-	-	TRBJ2-7	CAWSFGSWDEQYF	TGTGCCTGGAGCTTTGGTTCCTGGGACGAGCAGTACTTC
TRBV5-1	many	-	TRBJ1-1	CASSLEGWTEAFF	TGCGCCAGCAGCTTGGAAGGGTGGACTGAAGCTTTCTTT
TRBV12-3/TRBV12-4	-	-	TRBJ2-7	CASTLGPINYEQYF	TGTGCCAGCACCCTGGGACCGATAAATTACGAGCAGTACTTC
TRBV9	-	TRBD1	TRBJ1-5	CASSSTRDRVSQPQHF	TGTGCCAGCAGCTCCACACGGGACAGGGTGAGCCAGCCCCAGCATTTT
TRBV12-3/TRBV12-4	many	TRBD1	TRBJ1-1	CASSLSGGITEAFF	TGTGCCAGCAGTTTATCAGGGGGTATCACTGAAGCTTTCTTT
TRBV6-5	-	-	TRBJ1-1	CASSPAGTNTKAFF	TGTGCCAGCAGCCCAGCGGGGACGAACACTAAAGCTTTCTTT
TRBV27	-	TRBD1	TRBJ1-2	CASSLSGQGNGYTF	TGTGCCAGCAGTTTATCGGGACAGGGTAATGGCTACACCTTC
TRBV5-1	-	-	TRBJ2-2	CASSSQGGHGELFF	TGCGCCAGCAGCAGTCAGGGCGGTCACGGGGAGCTGTTTTTT
TRBV7-9	few	-	TRBJ1-1	CASSHKPAGGVAFF	TGTGCCAGCAGTCACAAACCAGCGGGAGGGGTGGCTTTCTTT
TRBV2	once	TRBD2	TRBJ2-1	CASRQGLAGGDQQFF	TGTGCCAGCAGGCAAGGGCTAGCGGGGGGGGATCAGCAGTTCTTC
TRBV4-1	many	TRBD1	TRBJ1-2	CASSLGQEYGYTF	TGCGCCAGCAGCCTGGGACAGGAGTATGGCTACACCTTC
TRBV19	-	TRBD1	TRBJ1-4	CASSIGTGEKLFF	TGTGCCAGTAGTATCGGGACAGGTGAAAAACTGTTTTTT
TRBV7-9	few	TRBD1	TRBJ1-2	CASSSPGQEIWSYGYTF	TGTGCCAGCAGCTCGCCGGGACAGGAAATATGGAGCTATGGCTACACCTTC
TRBV6-5	-	TRBD1	TRBJ1-6	CASRPRQGYNSPLHF	TGTGCCAGCAGGCCACGACAGGGTTATAATTCACCCCTCCACTTT
TRBV19	many	TRBD1	TRBJ1-3	CASRRYGTGTADTIYF	TGTGCCAGTAGGAGGTACGGGACAGGGACGGCGGACACCATATATTTT
TRBV4-1	many	-	TRBJ1-4	CASSQFSNEKLFF	TGCGCCAGCAGCCAGTTTAGTAATGAAAAACTGTTTTTT
TRBV24-1	few	TRBD2	TRBJ2-7	CASSDFSGSYEQYF	TGTGCCAGCAGTGACTTTAGCGGGAGCTACGAGCAGTACTTC
TRBV7-9	many	TRBD2	TRBJ2-5	CASSSTWGGEETQYF	TGTGCCAGCAGCTCCACCTGGGGGGGGGAGGAGACCCAGTACTTC
TRBV5-1	-	-	TRBJ1-5	CASSLGSPSNQPQHF	TGCGCCAGCAGCTTGGGCAGTCCAAGCAATCAGCCCCAGCATTTT
TRBV10-3	-	TRBD1	TRBJ2-7	CAISGTGTSYEQYF	TGTGCCATCAGTGGGACAGGAACCTCCTACGAGCAGTACTTC
TRBV6-5	few	-	TRBJ1-1	CASSEATGPMNTEAFF	TGTGCCAGCAGTGAAGCCACAGGGCCAATGAACACTGAAGCTTTCTTT
TRBV5-4	-	TRBD2	TRBJ2-5	CASSWGLAGESGAKTQYF	TGTGCCAGCAGCTGGGGACTAGCGGGGGAGTCCGGGGCCAAGACCCAGTACTTC
TRBV2	-	-	TRBJ1-2	CASIGAPGPRVYGYTF	TGTGCCAGCATTGGAGCCCCCGGGCCCCGGGTCTATGGCTACACCTTC
TRBV7-2	many	-	TRBJ1-5	CASSLLAGMNQPQHF	TGTGCCAGCAGCTTATTGGCAGGGATGAATCAGCCCCAGCATTTT
TRBV29-1	many	-	TRBJ2-6	CSVAQGAGANVLTF	TGCAGCGTCGCGCAGGGAGCTGGGGCCAACGTCCTGACTTTC
TRBV29-1	-	TRBD1	TRBJ1-6	CSQGTGASPLHF	TGCAGCCAAGGCACAGGGGCCTCACCCCTCCACTTT